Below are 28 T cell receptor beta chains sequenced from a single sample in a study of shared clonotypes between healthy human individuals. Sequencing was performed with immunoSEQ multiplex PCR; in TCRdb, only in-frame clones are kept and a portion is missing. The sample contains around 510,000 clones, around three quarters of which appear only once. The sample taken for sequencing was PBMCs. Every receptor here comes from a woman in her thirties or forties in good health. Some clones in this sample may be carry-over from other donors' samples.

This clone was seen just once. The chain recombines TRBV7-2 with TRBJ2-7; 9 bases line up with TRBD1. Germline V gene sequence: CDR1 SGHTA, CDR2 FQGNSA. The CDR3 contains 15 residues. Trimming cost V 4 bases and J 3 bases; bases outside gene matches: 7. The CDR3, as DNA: TGTGCCAGCAGCTCCACCGGGACAGGGATCTACGAGCAGTACTTC. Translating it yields CASSSTGTGIYEQYF.

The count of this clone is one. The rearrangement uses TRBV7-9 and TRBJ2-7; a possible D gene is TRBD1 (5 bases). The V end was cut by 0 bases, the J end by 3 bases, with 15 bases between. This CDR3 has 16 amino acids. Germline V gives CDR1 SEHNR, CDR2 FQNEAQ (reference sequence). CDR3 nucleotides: TGTGCCAGCAGCTTAGCCGCGGACAAGACAAACTACGAGCAGTACTTC. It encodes CASSLAADKTNYEQYF.

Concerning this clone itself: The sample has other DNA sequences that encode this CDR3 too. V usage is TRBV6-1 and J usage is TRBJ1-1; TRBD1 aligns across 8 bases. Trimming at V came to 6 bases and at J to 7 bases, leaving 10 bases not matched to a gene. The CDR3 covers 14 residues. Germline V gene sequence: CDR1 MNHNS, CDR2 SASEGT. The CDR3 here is CASRPSGQGREAFF. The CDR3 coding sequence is TGTGCCAGCAGGCCATCCGGACAGGGCCGTGAAGCTTTCTTT.

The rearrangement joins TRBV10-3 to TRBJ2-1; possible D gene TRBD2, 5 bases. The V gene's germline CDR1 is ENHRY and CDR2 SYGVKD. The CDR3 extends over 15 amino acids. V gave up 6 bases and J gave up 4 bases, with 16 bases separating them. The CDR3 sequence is CAIRGSIPPYNEQFF. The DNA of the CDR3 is TGTGCCATCAGGGGGAGCATCCCCCCTTACAATGAGCAGTTCTTC.

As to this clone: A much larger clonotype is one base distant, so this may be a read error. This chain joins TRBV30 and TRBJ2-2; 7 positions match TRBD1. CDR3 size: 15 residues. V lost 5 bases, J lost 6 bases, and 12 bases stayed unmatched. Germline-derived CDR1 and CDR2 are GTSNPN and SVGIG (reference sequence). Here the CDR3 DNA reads TGTGCCTGGGGTATGACGACAGGGCGTCCCGGGGAGCTGTTTTTT. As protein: CAWGMTTGRPGELFF.

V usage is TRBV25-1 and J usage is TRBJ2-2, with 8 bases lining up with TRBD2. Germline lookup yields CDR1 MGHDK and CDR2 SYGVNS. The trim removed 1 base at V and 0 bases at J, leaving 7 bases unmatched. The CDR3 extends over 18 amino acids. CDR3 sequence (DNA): TGTGCCAGCAGTGAATCAAGAGCGGGAGATCCGAACACCGGGGAGCTGTTTTTT. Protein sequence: CASSESRAGDPNTGELFF.

CDR3 loop: CASSQEPGSQETQYF. The CDR3, as DNA: TGCGCCAGCAGCCAAGAGCCCGGGAGCCAAGAGACCCAGTACTTC. This chain connects TRBV4-1 to TRBJ2-5; possibly TRBD2 for D (6 bases). The CDR3 contains 15 residues. Germline V gene lookup returns CDR1 MGHRA and CDR2 YSYEKL. Trimming pared 0 bases from V and 1 base from J, leaving 9 bases between.

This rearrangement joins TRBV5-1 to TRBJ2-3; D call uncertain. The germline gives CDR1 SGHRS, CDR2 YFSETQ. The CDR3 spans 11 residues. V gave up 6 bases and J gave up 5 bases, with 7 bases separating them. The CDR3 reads CASIVGDTQYF. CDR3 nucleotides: TGCGCCAGCATAGTTGGAGATACGCAGTATTTT.

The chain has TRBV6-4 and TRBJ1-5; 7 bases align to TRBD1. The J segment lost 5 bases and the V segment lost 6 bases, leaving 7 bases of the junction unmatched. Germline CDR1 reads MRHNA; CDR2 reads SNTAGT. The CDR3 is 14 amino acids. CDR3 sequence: CASSPDREDQPQHF. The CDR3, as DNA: TGTGCCAGCAGCCCAGACAGGGAAGATCAGCCCCAGCATTTT.

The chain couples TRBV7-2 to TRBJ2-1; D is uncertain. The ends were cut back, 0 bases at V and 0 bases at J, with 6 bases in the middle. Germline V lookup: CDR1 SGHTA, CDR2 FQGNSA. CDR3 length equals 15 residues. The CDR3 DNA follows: TGTGCCAGCAGCTTAGCCCCTAGCTCCTACAATGAGCAGTTCTTC. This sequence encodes CASSLAPSSYNEQFF. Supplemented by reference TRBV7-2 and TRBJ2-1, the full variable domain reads GAGVSQSPSNKVTEKGKDVELRCDPISGHTALYWYRQSLGQGLEFLIYFQGNSAPDKSGLPSDRFSAERTGGSVSTLTIQRTQQEDSAVYLCASSLAPSSYNEQFFGPGTRLTVL.

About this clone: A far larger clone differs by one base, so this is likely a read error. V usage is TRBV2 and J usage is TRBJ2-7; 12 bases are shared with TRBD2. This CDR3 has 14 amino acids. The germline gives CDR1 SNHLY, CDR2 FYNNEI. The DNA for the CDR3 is TGTGCCAGCAGCTGGACTAGCGGGACTTACGGGCAGTACTTC. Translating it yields CASSWTSGTYGQYF. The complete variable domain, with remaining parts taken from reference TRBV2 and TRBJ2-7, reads EPEVTQTPSHQVTQMGQEVILRCVPISNHLYFYWYRQILGQKVEFLVSFYNNEISEKSEIFDDQFSVERPDGSNFTLKIRSTKLEDSAMYFCASSWTSGTYGQYFGPGTRLTVT.

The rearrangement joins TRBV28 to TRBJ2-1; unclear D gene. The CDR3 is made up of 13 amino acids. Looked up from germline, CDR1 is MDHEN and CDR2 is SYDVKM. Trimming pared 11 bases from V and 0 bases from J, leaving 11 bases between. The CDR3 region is CAAHKSSYNEQFF. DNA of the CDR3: TGTGCCGCCCACAAGTCCTCCTACAATGAGCAGTTCTTC.

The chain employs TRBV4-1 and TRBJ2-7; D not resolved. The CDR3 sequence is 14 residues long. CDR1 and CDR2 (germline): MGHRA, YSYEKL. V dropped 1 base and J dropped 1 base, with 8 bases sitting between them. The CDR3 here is CASSQAPPSYEQYF. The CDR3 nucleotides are TGCGCCAGCAGCCAAGCGCCGCCTTCCTACGAGCAGTACTTC.

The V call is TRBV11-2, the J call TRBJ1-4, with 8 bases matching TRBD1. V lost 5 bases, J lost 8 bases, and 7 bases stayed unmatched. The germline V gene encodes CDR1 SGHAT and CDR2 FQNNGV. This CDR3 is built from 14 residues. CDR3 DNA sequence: TGTGCCAGCAGCCGCGGACAGGGTGGCGAAAAACTGTTTTTT. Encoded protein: CASSRGQGGEKLFF. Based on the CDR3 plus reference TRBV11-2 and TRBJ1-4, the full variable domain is EAGVAQSPRYKIIEKRQSVAFWCNPISGHATLYWYQQILGQGPKLLIQFQNNGVVDDSQLPKDRFSAERLKGVDSTLKIQPAKLEDSAVYLCASSRGQGGEKLFFGSGTQLSVL.

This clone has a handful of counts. The CDR3 sequence is CASSSDLYQETQYF. Written as DNA, the CDR3 is TGTGCCAGCAGCTCTGACCTGTACCAAGAGACCCAGTACTTC. V and J are TRBV5-6 and TRBJ2-5; the D is unclear. The V gene lost 3 bases and the J gene lost 0 bases, with 9 bases spanning the gap. The CDR3 loop spans 14 amino acids. The V gene's germline CDR1 is SGHDT and CDR2 YYEEEE.

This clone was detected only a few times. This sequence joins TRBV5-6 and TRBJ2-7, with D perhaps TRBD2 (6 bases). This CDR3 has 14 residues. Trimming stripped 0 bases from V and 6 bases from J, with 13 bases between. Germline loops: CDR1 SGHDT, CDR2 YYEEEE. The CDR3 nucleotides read TGTGCCAGCAGCTTGGGCGCGGGACGGGGCGAGCAGTACTTC. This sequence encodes CASSLGAGRGEQYF.

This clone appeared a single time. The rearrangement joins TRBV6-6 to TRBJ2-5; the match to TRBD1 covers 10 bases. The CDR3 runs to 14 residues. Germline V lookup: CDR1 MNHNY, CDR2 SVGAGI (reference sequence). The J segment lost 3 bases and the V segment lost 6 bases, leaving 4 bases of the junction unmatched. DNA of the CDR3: TGTGCCAGCAGAAGACAGGGGGCGGAAGAGACCCAGTACTTC. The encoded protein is CASRRQGAEETQYF.

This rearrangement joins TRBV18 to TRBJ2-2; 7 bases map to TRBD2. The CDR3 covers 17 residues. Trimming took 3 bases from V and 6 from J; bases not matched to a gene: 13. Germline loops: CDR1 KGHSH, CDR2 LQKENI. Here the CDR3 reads CASSPHPPGGGSGELFF. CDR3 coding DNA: TGTGCCAGCTCACCGCATCCTCCGGGAGGTGGGTCCGGGGAGCTGTTTTTT.

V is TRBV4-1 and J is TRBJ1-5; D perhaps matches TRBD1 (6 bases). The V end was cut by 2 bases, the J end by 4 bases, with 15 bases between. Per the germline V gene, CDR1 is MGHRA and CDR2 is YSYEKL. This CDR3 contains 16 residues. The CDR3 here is CASSQNFAGANQPQHF. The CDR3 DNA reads TGCGCCAGCAGCCAAAATTTCGCAGGGGCGAATCAGCCCCAGCATTTT.

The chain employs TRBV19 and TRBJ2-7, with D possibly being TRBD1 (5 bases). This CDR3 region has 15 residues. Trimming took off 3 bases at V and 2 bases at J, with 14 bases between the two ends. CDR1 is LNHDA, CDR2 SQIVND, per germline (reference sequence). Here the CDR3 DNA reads TGTGCCAGTAGTATTTGGGCAGGGTCGCCCTACGAGCAGTACTTC. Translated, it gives CASSIWAGSPYEQYF.

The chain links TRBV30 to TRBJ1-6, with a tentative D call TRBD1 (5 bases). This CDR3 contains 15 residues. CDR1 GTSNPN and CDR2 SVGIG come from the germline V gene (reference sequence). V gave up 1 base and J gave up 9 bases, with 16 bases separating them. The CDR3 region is CAWSAGPIAGSPLHF. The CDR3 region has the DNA TGTGCCTGGAGTGCGGGACCCATAGCTGGTTCACCCCTCCACTTT.

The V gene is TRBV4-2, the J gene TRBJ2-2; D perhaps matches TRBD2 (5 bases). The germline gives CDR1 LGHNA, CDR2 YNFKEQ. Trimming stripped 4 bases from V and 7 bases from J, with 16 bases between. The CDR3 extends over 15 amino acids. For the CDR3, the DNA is TGTGCCAGCAGCCCCCGGACTGGGGAAGGCGGGGAGCTGTTTTTT. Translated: CASSPRTGEGGELFF.

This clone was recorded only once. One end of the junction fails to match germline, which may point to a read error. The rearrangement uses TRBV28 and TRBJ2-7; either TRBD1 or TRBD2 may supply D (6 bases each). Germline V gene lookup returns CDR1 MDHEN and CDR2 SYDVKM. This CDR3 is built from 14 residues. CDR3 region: CASSGGRKQVIGHF. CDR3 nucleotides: TGTGCCAGCAGCGGGGGCAGGAAGCAGGTTATCGGGCACTTC.

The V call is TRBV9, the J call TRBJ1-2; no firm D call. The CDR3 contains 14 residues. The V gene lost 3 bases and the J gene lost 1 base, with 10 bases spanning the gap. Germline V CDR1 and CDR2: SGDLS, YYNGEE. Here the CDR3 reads CASSATKDNYGYTF. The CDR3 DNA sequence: TGTGCCAGCAGCGCCACAAAGGATAACTATGGCTACACCTTC.

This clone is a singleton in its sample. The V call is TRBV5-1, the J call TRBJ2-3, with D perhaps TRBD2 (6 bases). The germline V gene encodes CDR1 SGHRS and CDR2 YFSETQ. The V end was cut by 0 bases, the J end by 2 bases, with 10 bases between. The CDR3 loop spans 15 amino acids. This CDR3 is CASSLDGRVTDTQYF. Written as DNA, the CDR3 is TGCGCCAGCAGCTTGGACGGGAGAGTCACAGATACGCAGTATTTT.

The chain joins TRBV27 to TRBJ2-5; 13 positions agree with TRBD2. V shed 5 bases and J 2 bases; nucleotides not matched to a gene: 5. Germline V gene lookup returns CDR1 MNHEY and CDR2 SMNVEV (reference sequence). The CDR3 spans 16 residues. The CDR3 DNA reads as TGTGCCAGCAGTCCCCTGGGACTAGCGGGACAAGAGACCCAGTACTTC. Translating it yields CASSPLGLAGQETQYF.

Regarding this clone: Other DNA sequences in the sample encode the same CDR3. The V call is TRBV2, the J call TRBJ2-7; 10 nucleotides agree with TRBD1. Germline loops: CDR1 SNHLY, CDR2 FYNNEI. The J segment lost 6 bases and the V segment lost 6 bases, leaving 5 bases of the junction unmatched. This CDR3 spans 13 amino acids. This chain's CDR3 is CASSRDRGGEQYF. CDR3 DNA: TGTGCCAGCAGCCGGGACAGGGGAGGCGAGCAGTACTTC. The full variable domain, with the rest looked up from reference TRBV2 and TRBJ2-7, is EPEVTQTPSHQVTQMGQEVILRCVPISNHLYFYWYRQILGQKVEFLVSFYNNEISEKSEIFDDQFSVERPDGSNFTLKIRSTKLEDSAMYFCASSRDRGGEQYFGPGTRLTVT.

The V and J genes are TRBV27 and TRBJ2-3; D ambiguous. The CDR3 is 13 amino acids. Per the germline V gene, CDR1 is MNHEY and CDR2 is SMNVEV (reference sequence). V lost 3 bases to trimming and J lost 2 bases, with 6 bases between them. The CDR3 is CASSFGPTDTQYF. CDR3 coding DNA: TGTGCCAGCAGTTTTGGCCCCACAGATACGCAGTATTTT.